These 10 T cell receptor beta chains originate from one sample sequenced in a study of T cells in Graves' hyperthyroidism and ophthalmopathy. Amplification of TCR beta CDR3 regions used RNA as the template. HTBI primers drove first-round RT-PCR of the TCR CDR3. Via MiXCR, TCRdb re-called the multiplex PCR reads, giving one row per CDR3 protein. The sample holds some 490,000 distinct CDR3 sequences, roughly 22% seen once. Sequenced input: blood. All receptors come from a woman in her sixties or seventies with Graves' ophthalmopathy.

The rearrangement joins TRBV5-1 to TRBJ2-1; the match to TRBD2 covers 8 bases. The trim removed 0 bases at V and 12 bases at J, leaving 11 bases unmatched. Germline V gene lookup returns CDR1 SGHRS and CDR2 YFSETQ. The length of the CDR3 is 15 residues. The CDR3 DNA reads TGCGCCAGCAGCTTGGATTTACCCAGGGCGGGAGGGCAGTTCTTC. Encoded protein: CASSLDLPRAGGQFF.

J is TRBJ2-7 and V is TRBV11-2; 9 bases align to TRBD2. CDR1 is SGHAT, CDR2 FQNNGV, per germline. The CDR3 loop spans 14 amino acids. Unmatched junction bases numbered 4, after V lost 5 bases and J lost 2 bases. The CDR3 is CASSTGLATYEQYF. The CDR3 bases are TGTGCCAGCAGCACTGGACTAGCGACCTACGAGCAGTACTTC.

Regarding this clonotype: This may be a read error: a much more frequent sequence differs by one nucleotide. The CDR3 here is CASSISLPGNTTYF. The CDR3 DNA sequence: TGTGCCAGCAGCATTTCCTTGCCTGGAAACACCACATATTTT. The chain employs TRBV12-3 or TRBV12-4 and TRBJ1-3; D uncertain. CDR3 length: 14 amino acids.

This clonotype was counted a few times. The genes are TRBV5-8 and TRBJ2-3, with 12 bases lining up with TRBD2. V trimming: 3 bases; J trimming: 6 bases; junction bases outside the gene matches: 5. Germline V lookup: CDR1 SGHTS, CDR2 YDEGEE. The length of the CDR3 is 15 residues. Written as DNA, the CDR3 is TGTGCCAGCAGCTCCCTAGCGGGAGGGCGCGATACGCAGTATTTT. Translated, it gives CASSSLAGGRDTQYF.

This clonotype showed up many times. V and J are TRBV12-3 or TRBV12-4 and TRBJ2-5, with TRBD2 identical over 11 bases. Germline trimming cut 3 bases from V and 5 bases from J; bases unmatched to any gene: 8. This CDR3 spans 16 amino acids. CDR3 protein: CASSFRGSGRGETQYF. The CDR3 bases are TGTGCCAGCAGTTTCCGGGGTAGCGGGAGGGGTGAGACCCAGTACTTC.

This clonotype has a handful of counts. The chain links TRBV27 to TRBJ2-7, with D unresolved. V dropped 3 bases and J dropped 0 bases, with 12 bases sitting between them. CDR3 size: 15 residues. CDR1 is MNHEY, CDR2 SMNVEV, per germline (reference sequence). This CDR3 reads CASSLWRPNSYEQYF. The DNA for the CDR3 is TGTGCCAGCAGTTTGTGGCGGCCTAACTCCTACGAGCAGTACTTC.

V usage is TRBV15 and J usage is TRBJ2-5, with 10 bases fitting TRBD2. The germline V gene has CDR1 LNHNV and CDR2 YYDKDF (reference sequence). V was pared by 0 bases and J by 2 bases, with 12 bases of the junction left unmatched. The CDR3 covers 19 residues. The chain's CDR3 is CATSRDLGLAGVLQETQYF. CDR3 DNA sequence: TGTGCCACCAGCAGAGATTTAGGCCTAGCGGGAGTACTACAAGAGACCCAGTACTTC.

The genes are TRBV10-1 and TRBJ2-1; a possible D gene is TRBD2 (5 bases). Germline-derived CDR1 and CDR2 are WNHNN and SYGVQD (reference sequence). Trimming removed 8 bases from V and 10 bases from J, with 18 bases in between. There are 13 residues in the CDR3. The CDR3 nucleotides read TGCGCCAGCTCGGCGGCGGGTTCGCGGGAGCAGTTCTTC. Its translation is CASSAAGSREQFF.

This clonotype was recorded a few times. V usage is TRBV12-3 or TRBV12-4 and J usage is TRBJ2-3; 9 positions match TRBD2. The V segment lost 2 bases and the J segment 4 bases; nucleotides outside the gene matches: 4. The CDR3 totals 15 residues. The CDR3 sequence is CASSLSGRKPDTQYF. The DNA for the CDR3 is TGTGCCAGCAGTTTAAGCGGGAGGAAGCCAGATACGCAGTATTTT.

This clonotype came up a few times. V is TRBV2 and J is TRBJ1-2, with a weak D call TRBD1 (5 bases). Germline lookup yields CDR1 SNHLY and CDR2 FYNNEI. The CDR3 is 13 residues long. V gave up 6 bases and J gave up 2 bases, with 10 bases separating them. The CDR3 DNA reads TGTGCCAGCAGGGGGCCACCGAACTATGGCTACACCTTC. Translated: CASRGPPNYGYTF. The whole variable domain, remainder taken from reference TRBV2 and TRBJ1-2, is EPEVTQTPSHQVTQMGQEVILRCVPISNHLYFYWYRQILGQKVEFLVSFYNNEISEKSEIFDDQFSVERPDGSNFTLKIRSTKLEDSAMYFCASRGPPNYGYTFGSGTRLTVV.